Following are 14 T cell receptor beta chains from one sample sequenced in a study of blood T cell repertoires in COVID-19. Libraries were prepared by immunoSEQ multiplex PCR; TCRdb keeps only in-frame clonotypes and omits some of them. Of 70,000 to 95,000 clones listed, approximately 88% are singletons. The sequenced sample was peripheral blood. Receptor source: a man between 45 and 60 years old with COVID-19, enrolled during active disease.

The chain links TRBV6-6 to TRBJ1-6; TRBD1 matches 11 bases. CDR3 size: 20 residues. Germline assignment: CDR1 MNHNY and CDR2 SVGAGI (reference sequence). The V and J ends lost 5 bases and 5 bases, in that order; junction bases with no gene match: 17. The CDR3 protein is CASSRQPDRGQRQHNSPLHF. In DNA form, the CDR3 reads TGTGCCAGCAGTCGCCAACCGGACAGGGGGCAACGCCAGCATAATTCACCCCTCCACTTT.

The V and J genes are TRBV27 and TRBJ1-2, with TRBD1 as a possible D gene (6 bases). This CDR3 comprises 13 residues. Per the germline V gene, CDR1 is MNHEY and CDR2 is SMNVEV (reference sequence). V was pared by 4 bases and J by 5 bases, with 11 bases between. The CDR3 region is CASSWSTGYGYTF. In DNA form, the CDR3 reads TGTGCCAGCAGTTGGTCGACAGGTTATGGCTACACCTTC.

The V gene is TRBV5-4, the J gene TRBJ2-7; TRBD1 matches 7 bases. V shed 5 bases, J shed 0 bases, and the junction held 5 bases outside the gene matches. Germline-derived CDR1 and CDR2 are SGHNT and YYREEE (reference sequence). The CDR3 length is 14 residues. CDR3 in DNA: TGTGCCAGCAGGGCTGGGGACAGCTCCTACGAGCAGTACTTC. This encodes CASRAGDSSYEQYF.

The genes are TRBV7-2 and TRBJ1-3, with D maybe TRBD1 (6 bases). Trimming removed 2 bases from V and 0 bases from J, with 11 bases in between. Germline CDR1 is SGHTA and CDR2 is FQGNSA. The CDR3 length is 16 residues. For the CDR3, the DNA is TGTGCCAGCAGCTTACTGGGACAAAACTCTGGAAACACCATATATTTT. Translated: CASSLLGQNSGNTIYF.

The V and J genes are TRBV18 and TRBJ2-7, with D perhaps matching TRBD1 (5 bases). V lost 2 bases and J 2 bases, leaving 13 bases between the germline ends. The CDR3 sequence is 15 residues long. Germline loops: CDR1 KGHSH, CDR2 LQKENI. CDR3: CASSPISGQAYEQYF. The CDR3 nucleotides are TGTGCCAGCTCACCAATCTCTGGACAAGCCTACGAGCAGTACTTC.

This rearrangement joins TRBV7-2 to TRBJ2-6; the D gene is possibly TRBD2 (5 bases). The CDR3 has 18 amino acids. V lost 0 bases and J 4 bases, leaving 16 bases between the germline ends. From germline, CDR1 is SGHTA and CDR2 FQGNSA. The CDR3 DNA reads as TGTGCCAGCAGCTTAGCCCGGACGGGGAGAGCAGGGGCCAACGTCCTGACTTTC. It yields the protein CASSLARTGRAGANVLTF.

This clone was seen once. CDR3 amino acids: CATPLQFWGGDSDYGYTF. The CDR3 DNA follows: TGTGCCACACCCCTTCAATTCTGGGGCGGGGACTCGGACTATGGCTACACCTTC. J is TRBJ1-2 and V is TRBV19; a weak D match, TRBD1 (5 bases). V lost 10 bases, J lost 3 bases, and 30 bases lay in between. Germline CDR1 and CDR2: LNHDA and SQIVND (reference sequence). CDR3 length equals 18 residues. Combining the CDR3 with reference TRBV19 and TRBJ1-2 gives the whole variable domain DGGITQSPKYLFRKEGQNVTLSCEQNLNHDAMYWYRQDPGQGLRLIYYSQIVNDFQKGDIAEGYSVSREKKESFPLTVTSAQKNPTAFYLCATPLQFWGGDSDYGYTFGSGTRLTVV.

This chain uses TRBV6-5 with TRBJ1-2, with unresolved D. Germline lookup yields CDR1 MNHEY and CDR2 SVGAGI. This CDR3 comprises 14 residues. The germline V and J ends were trimmed by 0 bases and 4 bases, with 9 bases remaining between them. The CDR3 coding sequence is TGTGCCAGCAGTTACTCGAGTCAAATCTATGGCTACACCTTC. Protein sequence: CASSYSSQIYGYTF.

The CDR3 DNA reads as TGTGCCAGCAGGGACAGGAGGAACACTGAAGCTTTCTTT. The encoded protein is CASRDRRNTEAFF. This chain connects TRBV2 to TRBJ1-1; 7 nucleotides match TRBD1. V dropped 6 bases and J dropped 1; count of bases not matched to a gene: 2. The germline gives CDR1 SNHLY, CDR2 FYNNEI. The CDR3 has 13 amino acids.

J is TRBJ2-1 and V is TRBV2; TRBD1 agrees at 8 bases. V gave up 4 bases and J gave up 8 bases; unmatched junction bases: 7. The CDR3 totals 14 residues. Per germline, CDR1 SNHLY and CDR2 FYNNEI. The CDR3 region is CASSARDRTHEQFF. CDR3 bases: TGTGCCAGCAGTGCCCGGGACAGGACCCATGAGCAGTTCTTC.

The rearrangement uses TRBV19 and TRBJ2-7, with 9 bases that match TRBD2. Trimming at V came to 7 bases and at J to 2 bases, leaving 3 bases not matched to a gene. Germline CDR1 reads LNHDA; CDR2 reads SQIVND (reference sequence). The length of the CDR3 is 13 residues. CDR3 in DNA: TGTGCCAGTACGGCTAGCGGGGCCTACGAGCAGTACTTC. Residues: CASTASGAYEQYF. Full variable domain (rest looked up from reference TRBV19 and TRBJ2-7): DGGITQSPKYLFRKEGQNVTLSCEQNLNHDAMYWYRQDPGQGLRLIYYSQIVNDFQKGDIAEGYSVSREKKESFPLTVTSAQKNPTAFYLCASTASGAYEQYFGPGTRLTVT.

The chain combines TRBV11-2 with TRBJ1-6; the D gene is possibly TRBD1 (5 bases). The germline V gene encodes CDR1 SGHAT and CDR2 FQNNGV. The ends were cut back, 5 bases at V and 7 bases at J, with 12 bases in the middle. The CDR3 is 14 amino acids. The CDR3 DNA is TGTGCCAGCAGCCCCGCAGGGAAGAATTCACCCCTCCACTTT. Protein product: CASSPAGKNSPLHF.

This rearrangement joins TRBV30 to TRBJ2-2; D is perhaps TRBD2 (5 bases). V gave up 2 bases and J gave up 3 bases, with 10 bases separating them. CDR1 is GTSNPN and CDR2 is SVGIG in the germline V gene (reference sequence). The CDR3 sequence is 14 residues long. The CDR3 loop is CAWSSDFDTGELFF. In DNA, the CDR3 is TGTGCCTGGAGTTCGGACTTCGACACCGGGGAGCTGTTTTTT.

This clone was detected only once. J is TRBJ1-1 and V is TRBV7-2, with 8 bases matching TRBD1. The CDR3 loop spans 15 amino acids. The germline CDR1 and CDR2 sequences are SGHTA and FQGNSA. Germline trimming cut 4 bases from V and 2 bases from J; bases unmatched to any gene: 6. CDR3 region: CASSSGDRRNTEAFF. The CDR3 DNA sequence: TGTGCCAGCAGCTCAGGGGACAGGCGAAACACTGAAGCTTTCTTT.